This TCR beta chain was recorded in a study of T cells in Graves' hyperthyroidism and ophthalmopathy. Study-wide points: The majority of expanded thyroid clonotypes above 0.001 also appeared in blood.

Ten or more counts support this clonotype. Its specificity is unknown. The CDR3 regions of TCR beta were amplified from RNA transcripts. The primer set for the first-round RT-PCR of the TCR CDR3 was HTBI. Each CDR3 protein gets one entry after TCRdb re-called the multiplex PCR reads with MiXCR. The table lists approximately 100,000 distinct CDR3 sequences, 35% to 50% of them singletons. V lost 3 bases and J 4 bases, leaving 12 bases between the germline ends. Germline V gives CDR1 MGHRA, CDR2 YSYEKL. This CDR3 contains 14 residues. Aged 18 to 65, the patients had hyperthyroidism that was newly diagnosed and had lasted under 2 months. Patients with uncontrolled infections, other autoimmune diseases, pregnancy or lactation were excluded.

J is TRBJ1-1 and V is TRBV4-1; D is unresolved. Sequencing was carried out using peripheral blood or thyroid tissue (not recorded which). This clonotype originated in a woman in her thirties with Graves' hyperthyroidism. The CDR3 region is CASSQERIGTEAFF. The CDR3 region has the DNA TGCGCCAGCAGCCAGGAACGGATTGGCACTGAAGCTTTCTTT.